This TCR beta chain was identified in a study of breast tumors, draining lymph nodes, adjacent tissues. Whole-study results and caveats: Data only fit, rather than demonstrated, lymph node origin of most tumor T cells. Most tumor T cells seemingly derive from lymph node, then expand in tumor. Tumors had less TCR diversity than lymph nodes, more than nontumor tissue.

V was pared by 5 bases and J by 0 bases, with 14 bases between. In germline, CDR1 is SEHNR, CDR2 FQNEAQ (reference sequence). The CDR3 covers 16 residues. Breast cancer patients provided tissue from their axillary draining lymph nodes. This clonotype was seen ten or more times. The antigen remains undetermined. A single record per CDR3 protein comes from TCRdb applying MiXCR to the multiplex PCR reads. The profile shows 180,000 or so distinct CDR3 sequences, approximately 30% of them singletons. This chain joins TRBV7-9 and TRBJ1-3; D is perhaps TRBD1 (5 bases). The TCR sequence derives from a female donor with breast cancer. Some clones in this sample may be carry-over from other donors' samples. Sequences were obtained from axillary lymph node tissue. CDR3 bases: TGTGCCAGCAGCACCTACCGGGGGAACTCTGGAAACACCATATATTTT. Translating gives CASSTYRGNSGNTIYF.